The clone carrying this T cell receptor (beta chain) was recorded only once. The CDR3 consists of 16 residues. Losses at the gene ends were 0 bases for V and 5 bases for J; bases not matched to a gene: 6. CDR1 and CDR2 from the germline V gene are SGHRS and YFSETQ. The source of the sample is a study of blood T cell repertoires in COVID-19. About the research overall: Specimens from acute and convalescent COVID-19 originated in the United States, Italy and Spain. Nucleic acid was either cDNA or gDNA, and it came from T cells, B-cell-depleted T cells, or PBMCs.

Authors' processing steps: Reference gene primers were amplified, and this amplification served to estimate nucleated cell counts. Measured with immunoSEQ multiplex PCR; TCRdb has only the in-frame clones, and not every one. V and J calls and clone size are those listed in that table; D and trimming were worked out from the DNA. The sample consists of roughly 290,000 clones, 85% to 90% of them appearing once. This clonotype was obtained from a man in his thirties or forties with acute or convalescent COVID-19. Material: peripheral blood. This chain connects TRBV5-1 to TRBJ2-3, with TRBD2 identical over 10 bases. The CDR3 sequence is CASSLDSGGRGDTQYF. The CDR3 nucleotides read TGCGCCAGCAGCTTGGATAGCGGGGGGCGGGGAGATACGCAGTATTTT.